This TCR beta chain appears in the sequencing data of a study of regulatory T cells in long-lasting Graves disease. Libraries of TCR beta came from iRepertoire HTBI primers plus Arm-PCR of CDR3 regions. In the original workflow: Segment identification across samples yielded about 60 TRBV and some 13 TRBJ segments. TCRdb reprocessed the multiplex PCR reads with MiXCR, giving one entry per CDR3 protein. The V and J calls, along with clone size, are taken from TCRdb and not from the paper's own processing. The sample yields about 240,000 distinct CDR3 sequences, roughly 21% seen once. The CDR3 covers 16 residues. The V and J ends lost 6 bases and 8 bases, in that order; junction bases with no gene match: 12. Germline CDR1 KGHDR, CDR2 SFDVKD. Documented time point: newly diagnosed GD, antithyroid drugs for less than 3 months. PBMCs were the source of the RNA used for TCR sequencing. One endocrinology department in Xi'an, China, was where patients came from.

This clonotype was picked up a small number of times. The sample in question was peripheral blood mononuclear cells (PBMCs), obtained at new diagnosis, from a patient treated with antithyroid drugs. The chain couples TRBV24-1 to TRBJ2-1; 10 bases align to TRBD2. The sequence came from a female donor with Graves disease. The CDR3 DNA reads as TGTGCCACCAGTCTGGGAGCGGGAGGGCCCCGGGATGAGCAGTTCTTC. It encodes CATSLGAGGPRDEQFF.